This T cell receptor (beta chain) stems from a study of shared clonotypes between healthy human individuals. Study at large: Researchers drew samples from two women and three men aged 18 to 49. Notes on the study in general: Sampling covered blood only; tissue repertoires likely differ.

Turning to this clone: Its target is unknown.

The replicate PCRs on unsorted PBMC were given about 300 ng DNA, which is approximately 30,000 T cell genomes. Unsorted PBMC DNA was sequenced on ten immunoSEQ deep assay plates. Repertoires were generated with immunoSEQ multiplex PCR, while TCRdb's copy carries only in-frame clones and drops some. Of 520,000 or so clones detected, roughly 78% appear once; the ten largest clones hold over 10%. Germline V gene sequence: CDR1 SGHNT, CDR2 YENEEA. This CDR3 is 12 amino acids long. V lost 2 bases, J lost 6 bases, and 7 bases lay in between. The receptor was derived from a woman aged 40 to 55 in good health. Some clones in this sample may be carry-over from other donors' samples. The J gene is TRBJ1-2, the V gene TRBV11-3; D remains ambiguous. Sequencing used PBMCs. As DNA, the CDR3 is TGTGCCAGCAGCTTATCTGGGGATGGCTACACCTTC. Its translation: CASSLSGDGYTF.